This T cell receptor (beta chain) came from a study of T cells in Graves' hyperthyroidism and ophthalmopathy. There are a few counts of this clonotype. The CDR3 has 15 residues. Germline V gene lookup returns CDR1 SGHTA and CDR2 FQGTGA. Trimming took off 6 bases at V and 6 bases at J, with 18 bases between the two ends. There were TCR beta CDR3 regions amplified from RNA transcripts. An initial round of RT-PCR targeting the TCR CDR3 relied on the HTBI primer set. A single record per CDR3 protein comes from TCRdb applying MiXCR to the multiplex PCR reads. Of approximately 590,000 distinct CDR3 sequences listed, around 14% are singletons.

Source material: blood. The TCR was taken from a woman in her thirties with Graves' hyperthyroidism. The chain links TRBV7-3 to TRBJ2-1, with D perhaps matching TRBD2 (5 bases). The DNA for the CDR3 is TGTGCCAGCAGTCTATTATTAGCGCCGGCCAATGAGCAGTTCTTC. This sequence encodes CASSLLLAPANEQFF. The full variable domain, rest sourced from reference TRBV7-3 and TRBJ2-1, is GAGVSQTPSNKVTEKGKYVELRCDPISGHTALYWYRQSLGQGPEFLIYFQGTGAADDSGLPNDRFFAVRPEGSVSTLKIQRTERGDSAVYLCASSLLLAPANEQFFGPGTRLTVL.